This is a list of T cell receptor beta chains from one sample in a study of blood T cell repertoires in COVID-19. Sequencing was performed with immunoSEQ multiplex PCR; in TCRdb, only in-frame clones are kept and a portion is missing. The sample lists 65,000 to 90,000 clones, around 88% occurring once. The sample consisted of peripheral blood. Source of these receptors: an elderly woman with acute or convalescent COVID-19. The CDR3 runs from the conserved cysteine through the conserved F or W. D genes are given only for firm matches. Part of the rows lack a size; the others show once, few, many or a class for expanded clones.

D | size | J | V | CDR3 | DNA
TRBD2 | NA | TRBJ2-2 | TRBV2 | CASSRTSGGRTGELFF | TGTGCCAGCAGTCGTACTAGCGGGGGGCGCACCGGGGAGCTGTTTTTT
NA | NA | TRBJ1-1 | TRBV20-1 | CSASSTEAFF | TGCAGTGCTAGCTCCACTGAAGCTTTCTTT
NA | NA | TRBJ1-1 | TRBV9 | CASSRDSSLNTEAFF | TGTGCCAGCAGCCGGGACTCCAGTTTGAACACTGAAGCTTTCTTT
NA | few | TRBJ1-1 | TRBV2 | CASIRRGPEAFF | TGTGCCAGCATTCGGCGGGGCCCTGAAGCTTTCTTT
NA | NA | TRBJ2-3 | TRBV10-2 | CASSEPPLGADTQYF | TGCGCCAGCAGTGAGCCCCCGCTAGGGGCAGATACGCAGTATTTT
TRBD1 | NA | TRBJ2-1 | TRBV9 | CASSVVGQAGYNEQFF | TGTGCCAGCAGCGTAGTGGGACAGGCAGGGTACAATGAGCAGTTCTTC
NA | once | TRBJ1-1 | TRBV10-3 | CAISGGMNTEAFF | TGTGCCATCAGCGGGGGTATGAACACTGAAGCTTTCTTT
TRBD1 | NA | TRBJ1-3 | TRBV6-1 | CASSSGQASGNTIYF | TGTGCCAGCAGCTCCGGACAGGCCTCTGGAAACACCATATATTTT
TRBD1 | NA | TRBJ2-2 | TRBV7-2 | CASSPRTGGIGELFF | TGTGCCAGCAGCCCCCGGACAGGGGGTATCGGGGAGCTGTTTTTT
NA | NA | TRBJ1-2 | TRBV30 | CAWSQTGYGYTF | TGTGCCTGGAGCCAAACAGGGTATGGCTACACCTTC
TRBD1 | NA | TRBJ1-2 | TRBV27 | CASSLSRTGRGYTF | TGTGCCAGCAGTTTATCCCGGACAGGGCGAGGCTACACCTTC
TRBD1 | NA | TRBJ1-1 | TRBV6-6 | CASTYRDRGREAFF | TGTGCCAGCACATACCGGGACAGGGGGCGAGAAGCTTTCTTT
NA | NA | TRBJ1-2 | TRBV6-1 | CASREGLLGGYTF | TGTGCCAGCAGAGAAGGACTTCTTGGTGGCTACACCTTC
TRBD1 | NA | TRBJ1-2 | TRBV2 | CASSKLGQAYGYTF | TGTGCCAGCAGTAAGCTGGGACAGGCTTATGGCTACACCTTC
TRBD1 | NA | TRBJ1-4 | TRBV6-6 | CASSSQGATNEKLFF | TGTGCCAGCAGTTCTCAGGGGGCAACTAATGAAAAACTGTTTTTT
TRBD1 | NA | TRBJ2-3 | TRBV7-9 | CASSRDSSRTDTQYF | TGTGCCAGCAGCCGGGACAGCAGTCGCACAGATACGCAGTATTTT
NA | few | TRBJ1-1 | TRBV7-9 | CASSLESIVNTEAFF | TGTGCCAGCAGCTTAGAATCCATAGTGAACACTGAAGCTTTCTTT
TRBD2 | NA | TRBJ2-1 | TRBV9 | CASSAGTSFNEQFF | TGTGCCAGCAGCGCCGGGACTAGCTTTAATGAGCAGTTCTTC
NA | NA | TRBJ2-2 | TRBV5-6 | CASSLSDGSRPGELFF | TGTGCCAGCAGCTTGAGCGACGGGTCGCGCCCCGGGGAGCTGTTTTTT
TRBD1 | once | TRBJ2-2 | TRBV2 | CASRADRVDTGELFF | TGTGCCAGCAGAGCGGACAGGGTGGACACCGGGGAGCTGTTTTTT
NA | NA | TRBJ1-2 | TRBV6-5 | CASWGDGYTF | TGTGCCAGCTGGGGCGATGGCTACACCTTC
NA | once | TRBJ2-7 | TRBV7-2 | CASSFSSYEQYF | TGTGCCAGCAGCTTCTCCTCCTACGAGCAGTACTTC
TRBD1 | NA | TRBJ1-1 | TRBV7-8 | CASSLVRGREAFF | TGTGCCAGCAGCTTAGTAAGGGGGCGCGAAGCTTTCTTT
TRBD1 | NA | TRBJ1-6 | TRBV5-1 | CASSSGTGMGNSPLHF | TGCGCCAGCAGCTCCGGGACAGGGATGGGGAATTCACCCCTCCACTTT
NA | NA | TRBJ1-3 | TRBV4-1 | CASSQSHAATIYF | TGCGCCAGCAGCCAAAGTCATGCGGCCACCATATATTTT